Listed below are T cell receptor beta chains from one sample, sequenced in a study of cytomegalovirus exposure and HLA in healthy donors. Data came from immunoSEQ multiplex PCR; TCRdb stores just in-frame clones and leaves some out. Of 55,000 to 65,000 clones listed, 65% to 85% are singletons. The sample consisted of PBMCs. The receptor source for this set is a young woman in good health and CMV-seronegative. The CDR3 runs from the conserved cysteine through the conserved F or W. A D gene is named only where the DNA matches it firmly. Size values are once, few and many counts, or a class for expanded clones, and some rows have none.

NA TRBJ1-6 NA TRBV7-2 CASSFTGMAPLHF TGTGCCAGCAGCTTTACAGGGATGGCACCCCTCCACTTT
NA TRBJ1-2 NA TRBV10-2 CASSESRLDGYTF TGCGCCAGCAGTGAGTCCCGTCTTGATGGCTACACCTTC
TRBD1 TRBJ1-5 once TRBV19 CASSRTGAQHF TGTGCCAGTAGCCGGACAGGAGCCCAGCATTTT
NA TRBJ1-1 NA TRBV7-9 CASSIQNTEAFF TGTGCCAGCAGTATACAGAACACTGAAGCTTTCTTT
NA TRBJ1-2 NA TRBV7-2 CASSLVDSGYGYTF TGTGCCAGCAGCTTAGTGGACAGTGGCTATGGCTACACCTTC
NA TRBJ1-1 NA TRBV15 CASRPYRVNTEAFF TGTGCCTCTAGACCCTACCGGGTTAACACTGAAGCTTTCTTT
TRBD2 TRBJ2-1 NA TRBV30 CAWSSGREGGAQFF TGTGCCTGGTCCTCGGGGCGGGAGGGCGGGGCGCAGTTCTTC
NA TRBJ1-1 few TRBV4-3 CASSPGGVPRGDTEAFF TGCGCCAGCAGCCCGGGGGGTGTTCCTCGAGGGGACACTGAAGCTTTCTTT
NA TRBJ2-1 NA TRBV4-3 CASSQELGGSYNEQFF TGCGCCAGCAGCCAAGAACTGGGGGGCTCCTACAATGAGCAGTTCTTC
TRBD2 TRBJ2-3 NA TRBV6-1 CASTLMGGGTDTQYF TGTGCCAGCACCTTGATGGGGGGGGGCACAGATACGCAGTATTTT
NA TRBJ1-2 NA TRBV7-9 CSSSLELRGYTF TGTTCCAGCAGCTTAGAACTGCGTGGCTACACCTTC
TRBD1 TRBJ1-2 NA TRBV7-9 CASSGQDNYGYTF TGTGCCAGCAGTGGACAGGACAACTATGGCTACACCTTC
TRBD1 TRBJ1-2 NA TRBV9 CASSVLGQGDGGYTF TGTGCCAGCAGCGTCTTGGGACAGGGGGACGGTGGCTACACCTTC
NA TRBJ1-2 NA TRBV6-1 CASRRQDGYTF TGTGCCAGCAGGAGACAGGATGGCTACACCTTC
NA TRBJ1-5 NA TRBV18 CASSPDTLNQPQHF TGTGCCAGCTCACCGGACACCCTCAATCAGCCCCAGCATTTT
TRBD1 TRBJ1-1 NA TRBV2 CASTGQGAADTEAFF TGTGCCAGCACTGGACAGGGGGCGGCGGACACTGAAGCTTTCTTT